Listed below are T cell receptor beta chains from one sample, sequenced in a study of blood T cell repertoires in COVID-19. The assay was immunoSEQ multiplex PCR, and TCRdb's table has in-frame clones only and misses some. Of 130,000 to 150,000 clones listed, roughly nine tenths are singletons. The sample was peripheral blood. These receptor sequences come from an older woman with active COVID-19. Both conserved end residues are part of each CDR3. The order of the fields is D gene, clone size, V gene, J gene, CDR3 DNA, CDR3 protein. A D gene is named only where the DNA matches it firmly. Not every row has a clone size; where given, it reads once, few, many or a size class.

>NA|NA|TRBV4-3|TRBJ2-7
TGCGCCAGCAGCCAAGATCCAGTTACCTACGAGCAGTACTTC
CASSQDPVTYEQYF
>TRBD2|NA|TRBV6-4|TRBJ2-3
TGTGCCAGCAGCACCGGACTAGCGAGCACAGATACGCAGTATTTT
CASSTGLASTDTQYF
>NA|NA|TRBV7-5|TRBJ2-5
TGTGTCATTTTTAGGGGGGGGCCGAGGGAGACCCAGTACTTC
CVIFRGGPRETQYF
>NA|NA|TRBV11-2|TRBJ2-1
TGTGCCAGCAGCCCCGTGTACGGGATCCAAAACAATGAGCAGTTCTTC
CASSPVYGIQNNEQFF
>NA|NA|TRBV11-2|TRBJ1-1
TGTGCCAGCAGCTCCCCCCGGGGGTTAGTTGGCACTGAAGCTTTCTTT
CASSSPRGLVGTEAFF
>TRBD1|NA|TRBV6-2/TRBV6-3|TRBJ2-3
TGTGCCAGCAGTTTCGACCCGCTCCACAGGGGGCGCGACACAGATACGCAGTATTTT
CASSFDPLHRGRDTDTQYF
>TRBD2|once|TRBV5-6|TRBJ2-1
TGTGCCAGCAGCTTTTCCAGCGGGAGTTTGACCTACAATGAGCAGTTCTTC
CASSFSSGSLTYNEQFF
>TRBD2|NA|TRBV5-4|TRBJ2-7
TGTGCCAGCAGCTTGGGTGGCGGGAGGGCCAACGAGCAGTACTTC
CASSLGGGRANEQYF
>TRBD2|NA|TRBV28|TRBJ2-7
TGTGCCAGCAGACCTCCGGGGGGACTCCCCTTACCGGAGCAGTACTTC
CASRPPGGLPLPEQYF
>NA|once|TRBV28|TRBJ2-3
TGTGCCAGCAGTTTACAGGGCACAGATACGCAGTATTTT
CASSLQGTDTQYF
>NA|NA|TRBV7-9|TRBJ2-3
TGTGCCAGCAGCTTAGCTAGCGCTACAGATACGCAGTATTTT
CASSLASATDTQYF
>TRBD2|NA|TRBV6-2/TRBV6-3|TRBJ2-1
TGTGCCAGCAGTTACTCTTTTTGGCGGGGGAATGAGCAGTTCTTC
CASSYSFWRGNEQFF
>NA|NA|TRBV18|TRBJ2-1
TGTGCCAGCTCACCGGACTACATCCTCAATGAGCAGTTCTTC
CASSPDYILNEQFF
>TRBD1|NA|TRBV7-9|TRBJ2-5
TGTGCCAGCAGCTTATGGACAGGGCAAGAGACCCAGTACTTC
CASSLWTGQETQYF
>NA|NA|TRBV4-1|TRBJ2-1
TGCGCCAGCAGCCAAGACCCGGGCTCCTACAATGAGCAGTTCTTC
CASSQDPGSYNEQFF
>NA|few|TRBV7-2|TRBJ2-7
TGTGCCAGCAGCTTCGGACAGACCTACGAGCAGTACTTC
CASSFGQTYEQYF
>TRBD2|NA|TRBV29-1|TRBJ2-3
TGCAGCGTAACTAGCGGGGGCACAGATACGCAGTATTTT
CSVTSGGTDTQYF
>NA|few|TRBV7-9|TRBJ1-6
TGTGCCAGCAGTAGTCGGACAAGCTATAATTCACCCCTCCACTTT
CASSSRTSYNSPLHF
>TRBD2|NA|TRBV5-4|TRBJ2-7
TGTGCCAGCAGCTTGCGGTGGGGTGGGACTACCAGGGAGCAGTACTTC
CASSLRWGGTTREQYF
>TRBD2|NA|TRBV19|TRBJ2-1
TGTGCCAGTAGTATAGATCAGTGGGGGACTAGTAAAAATGAGCAGTTCTTC
CASSIDQWGTSKNEQFF
>NA|NA|TRBV5-8|TRBJ2-7
TGTGCCAGCAGCTTCCTAGGGAGTGGTTCCTACGAGCAGTACTTC
CASSFLGSGSYEQYF
>TRBD1|NA|TRBV6-6|TRBJ1-1
TGTGCCAGCAGTTACGGGACAGGGATAACCACTGAAGCTTTCTTT
CASSYGTGITTEAFF
>NA|NA|TRBV30|TRBJ1-3
TGTGCCTGGAGTGGGGGGGGCGCTGGAAACACCATATATTTT
CAWSGGGAGNTIYF
>NA|NA|TRBV5-4|TRBJ1-4
TGTGCCAGCAGCTTTCTTCCGGGAGTTATTGCAACTAATGAAAAACTGTTTTTT
CASSFLPGVIATNEKLFF
>TRBD2|NA|TRBV27|TRBJ2-3
TGTGCCAGCAGCCTCAGACTAGCGGGTGGGGGAGATACGCAGTATTTT
CASSLRLAGGGDTQYF
>NA|NA|TRBV5-5|TRBJ1-1
TGTGCCAGCAGCTTGCCTGGACAGAACACTGAAGCTTTCTTT
CASSLPGQNTEAFF
>TRBD1|NA|TRBV7-7|TRBJ2-2
TGTGCCAGCAGCCGAACCCGACAGGGCACCGGGGAGCTGTTTTTT
CASSRTRQGTGELFF
>NA|NA|TRBV25-1|TRBJ1-1
TGTGCCAGCTGCCGATCGACAGGTGCGGCGAACACTGAAGCTTTCTTT
CASCRSTGAANTEAFF
>NA|NA|TRBV15|TRBJ1-1
TGTGCCACCAGCTTTGAGGGCGGCACTGAAGCTTTCTTT
CATSFEGGTEAFF
>NA|once|TRBV5-5|TRBJ1-5
TGTGCCAGCAGCCCGGACAGTACCCATCAGCCCCAGCATTTT
CASSPDSTHQPQHF
>NA|NA|TRBV29-1|TRBJ2-3
TGCAGCGTTGACGGCGGGACAGATACGCAGTATTTT
CSVDGGTDTQYF
>TRBD2|NA|TRBV7-8|TRBJ2-1
TGTGCCAGCAGCTTAAGCCTAGCGGGAGGCAGTGAGCAGTTCTTC
CASSLSLAGGSEQFF
>NA|NA|TRBV28|TRBJ2-7
TGTGCCAGCAGCAGGAGTTGGGGAGCCTACGAGCAGTACTTC
CASSRSWGAYEQYF
>NA|NA|TRBV27|TRBJ2-2
TGTGCCAGCAGCCACAGGGAATCACACACCGGGGAGCTGTTTTTT
CASSHRESHTGELFF
>NA|NA|TRBV6-5|TRBJ1-2
TGTGCCAGCAGTTCAGGGCCGTCCTATGGCTACACCTTC
CASSSGPSYGYTF
>TRBD2|NA|TRBV11-3|TRBJ2-1
TGTGCCAGCAGCCGAAGCTCCACTAGCGTTAATGAGCAGTTCTTC
CASSRSSTSVNEQFF
>NA|NA|TRBV7-2|TRBJ1-5
TGTGCCAGCAGCTTAGACGTAGGGGCTCAGCCCCAGCATTTT
CASSLDVGAQPQHF
>TRBD2|NA|TRBV28|TRBJ2-7
TGTGCCAGCAGTTTGGGAGGGTGGGAGACTAGCATAGAGCAGTACTTC
CASSLGGWETSIEQYF
>NA|NA|TRBV12-3/TRBV12-4|TRBJ2-2
TGTGCCAGCAGTTTCTGGCAGGACGGGGAGCTGTTTTTT
CASSFWQDGELFF